Below, one T cell receptor beta chain is given with its context. Primers for the PCR totalled 60 Vbeta and 13 Jbeta. Measured with immunoSEQ multiplex PCR; TCRdb has only the in-frame clones, and not every one. There are under 200,000 clones in the sample; about four fifths occur only once, and 12% to 15% lies in the top ten. V shed 4 bases, J shed 4 bases, and the junction held 10 bases outside the gene matches. The CDR3 is made up of 18 amino acids. Per the germline V gene, CDR1 is LGHNA and CDR2 is YSLEER. This sample is drawn from a study of cytomegalovirus exposure and HLA in healthy donors. V and J are TRBV4-3 and TRBJ2-3, with TRBD2 identical over 14 bases. The sequence was collected from a woman under 40 in good health and CMV-seropositive. The sequenced sample consisted of PBMCs. DNA for the CDR3: TGCGCCAGCAGCCGACTAGCGGGAGGGCCCGGGAACCCAGATACGCAGTATTTT. Its protein is CASSRLAGGPGNPDTQYF.